This passage covers 18 T cell receptor beta chains from one sample sequenced in a study of cytomegalovirus exposure and HLA in healthy donors. Only in-frame clones appear in the TCRdb table, and some are missing; sequencing was by immunoSEQ multiplex PCR. Of some 250,000 clones listed, roughly 87% are singletons. The specimen sequenced was PBMCs. The receptors here all came from a woman aged 25 to 39 in good health and CMV-seronegative.

The V and J genes are TRBV7-8 and TRBJ2-3, with 8 bases matching TRBD1. This CDR3 is 14 amino acids long. Trimming took 10 bases from V and 2 from J; bases not matched to a gene: 8. Germline V gene lookup returns CDR1 SGHVS and CDR2 FQNEAQ. The CDR3 DNA is TGTGCCACAAGACAGGGGACATACACAGATACGCAGTATTTT. Residues: CATRQGTYTDTQYF.

The V and J genes are TRBV28 and TRBJ1-2; 8 nucleotides align to TRBD1. There are 14 residues in the CDR3. Germline-derived CDR1 and CDR2 are MDHEN and SYDVKM. The V gene end was trimmed by 5 bases and the J gene end by 4 bases; junction bases not matched to a gene: 6. CDR3 residues: CASSTTGQGYGYTF. The CDR3 coding sequence is TGTGCCAGCAGTACCACCGGACAGGGCTATGGCTACACCTTC.

This clone has just one count. Additional DNA sequences in this sample encode the identical CDR3. V gene TRBV5-4 combines with J gene TRBJ2-3, with TRBD2 as a possible D gene (6 bases). This CDR3 contains 14 residues. Deletions cut 4 bases from V and 1 base from J, with 10 bases between. The germline gives CDR1 SGHNT, CDR2 YYREEE (reference sequence). CDR3 in DNA: TGTGCCAGCAGCCTGGGAGGAGGCACAGATACGCAGTATTTT. Translation gives CASSLGGGTDTQYF.

V gene TRBV6-5 combines with J gene TRBJ2-2; D is undetermined. V was clipped by 7 bases and J by 5 bases, with 11 bases between them. This CDR3 has 13 residues. In germline, CDR1 is MNHEY, CDR2 SVGAGI. For the CDR3, the DNA is TGTGCCAGCAAGGCATTCCGAACCGGGGAGCTGTTTTTT. It yields the protein CASKAFRTGELFF.

The V gene is TRBV28, the J gene TRBJ2-5, with D perhaps given as TRBD1 or TRBD2 (5 bases each). This CDR3 region has 16 residues. The germline gives CDR1 MDHEN, CDR2 SYDVKM. V was shortened by 3 bases and J by 3 bases, with 17 bases between the two germline ends. The CDR3 region is CASSLAGMGVKETQYF. The CDR3 DNA reads TGTGCCAGCAGTTTGGCTGGGATGGGGGTAAAAGAGACCCAGTACTTC. The entire variable domain, with the rest obtained from reference TRBV28 and TRBJ2-5, is as follows: DVKVTQSSRYLVKRTGEKVFLECVQDMDHENMFWYRQDPGLGLRLIYFSYDVKMKEKGDIPEGYSVSREKKERFSLILESASTNQTSMYLCASSLAGMGVKETQYFGPGTRLLVL.

This clone was detected once. V gene TRBV19 combines with J gene TRBJ1-1; tentatively, D is TRBD1 (5 bases). CDR3 length: 13 amino acids. Germline CDR1 and CDR2: LNHDA and SQIVND (reference sequence). The V end lost 7 bases, the J end lost 10 bases, and 19 bases lay between the germline ends. The DNA of the CDR3 is TGTGCCAGTAAGTACCTCGGGGCGGGAGCAGCTTTCTTT. Translating gives CASKYLGAGAAFF. Drawing the rest from reference TRBV19 and TRBJ1-1, the complete variable domain is DGGITQSPKYLFRKEGQNVTLSCEQNLNHDAMYWYRQDPGQGLRLIYYSQIVNDFQKGDIAEGYSVSREKKESFPLTVTSAQKNPTAFYLCASKYLGAGAAFFGQGTRLTVV.

The rearrangement joins TRBV29-1 to TRBJ2-1; TRBD2 matches at 9 bases. From germline, CDR1 is SQVTM and CDR2 ANQGSEA. V lost 1 base to trimming and J lost 5 bases; unmatched junction nucleotides: 12. The CDR3 sequence is 17 residues long. The CDR3 DNA reads as TGCAGCGTTGAAGGGGTTGTGTCTAGCGGGGATAACAATGAGCAGTTCTTC. Its protein product is CSVEGVVSSGDNNEQFF.

The V call is TRBV9, the J call TRBJ1-1, with 7 nucleotides matching TRBD1. The CDR3 length is 15 residues. Germline CDR1 reads SGDLS; CDR2 reads YYNGEE. The V and J ends lost 5 bases and 3 bases, in that order; junction bases with no gene match: 10. The CDR3 DNA reads TGTGCCAGCAGGACTTCACCGGGACAGCACACTGAAGCTTTCTTT. This translates into CASRTSPGQHTEAFF.

CDR3 residues: CASTTGQVKETQYF. As DNA, the CDR3 is TGTGCCAGCACCACGGGACAGGTAAAAGAGACCCAGTACTTC. V and J are TRBV6-1 and TRBJ2-5; TRBD1 agrees at 8 bases. After removal of 7 bases from V and 3 bases from J, the junction contained 7 bases not matched to a gene. Germline lookup yields CDR1 MNHNS and CDR2 SASEGT. This CDR3 contains 14 residues.

The rearrangement links TRBV7-8 to TRBJ2-7; 7 bases match TRBD2. Germline V lookup: CDR1 SGHVS, CDR2 FQNEAQ. This CDR3 is 17 amino acids long. The V gene end was trimmed by 0 bases and the J gene end by 2 bases; junction bases not matched to a gene: 10. The CDR3 DNA reads as TGTGCCAGCAGCTTAGCTCTTACCAAGCTAGCGGCCTACGAGCAGTACTTC. Encoded protein: CASSLALTKLAAYEQYF.

In its sample, this clone was seen a few times. The rearrangement links TRBV6-4 to TRBJ2-2, with 8 positions matching TRBD1. Germline-derived CDR1 and CDR2 are MRHNA and SNTAGT. The CDR3 length is 13 residues. With V trimmed by 5 bases and J by 6 bases, 2 bases remained unmatched. The CDR3 sequence: CASSPTGAGELFF. CDR3 coding DNA: TGTGCCAGCAGTCCGACAGGGGCCGGGGAGCTGTTTTTT.

J is TRBJ2-1 and V is TRBV7-9, with 13 nucleotides matching TRBD2. V shed 6 bases and J 2 bases; nucleotides not matched to a gene: 4. Germline V gene lookup returns CDR1 SEHNR and CDR2 FQNEAQ (reference sequence). The CDR3 consists of 16 residues. The CDR3 nucleotides read TGTGCCAGCAGGACGGGACTAGCGGGGACCTACAATGAGCAGTTCTTC. Protein sequence: CASRTGLAGTYNEQFF.

The V and J genes are TRBV30 and TRBJ2-2; a weak D match, TRBD1 (5 bases). V shed 2 bases and J shed 0 bases, with 13 bases lying between them. Germline V gene sequence: CDR1 GTSNPN, CDR2 SVGIG (reference sequence). The CDR3 loop spans 16 amino acids. CDR3 amino acids: CAWSPDSLANTGELFF. Here the CDR3 DNA reads TGTGCCTGGAGTCCCGACAGCCTCGCGAACACCGGGGAGCTGTTTTTT.

This chain links TRBV5-6 with TRBJ2-2, with a weak D call TRBD2 (5 bases). V lost 0 bases to trimming and J lost 4 bases, with 10 bases between them. CDR3 length: 15 amino acids. The V gene's germline CDR1 is SGHDT and CDR2 YYEEEE. The CDR3: CASSLASGFTGELFF. As DNA, the CDR3 is TGTGCCAGCAGCTTGGCTTCGGGATTCACCGGGGAGCTGTTTTTT. The full variable domain, in which reference TRBV5-6 and TRBJ2-2 provide the parts outside the CDR3, is DAGVTQSPTHLIKTRGQQVTLRCSPKSGHDTVSWYQQALGQGPQFIFQYYEEEERQRGNFPDRFSGHQFPNYSSELNVNALLLGDSALYLCASSLASGFTGELFFGEGSRLTVL.

The chain links TRBV5-1 to TRBJ2-7; D is unclear. Per germline, CDR1 SGHRS and CDR2 YFSETQ. Trimming took 0 bases from V and 5 from J, leaving 12 bases between them. The CDR3 is 14 amino acids. The DNA of the CDR3 is TGCGCCAGCAGCTTGGGATTGTCTCACAACGAGCAGTACTTC. Protein: CASSLGLSHNEQYF.

The genes are TRBV13 and TRBJ1-2; 7 bases are shared with TRBD1. The junction had 6 bases not matched to a gene; V was cut back by 5 bases and J by 6 bases. Germline loops: CDR1 PRHDT, CDR2 FYEKMQ (reference sequence). This CDR3 region has 13 residues. CDR3 sequence reads: CASSPDRWDGYTF. CDR3 sequence (DNA): TGTGCCAGCAGCCCGGACAGGTGGGATGGCTACACCTTC.

The V call is TRBV14, the J call TRBJ2-7; D may be TRBD1 or TRBD2 (5 bases each). V was shortened by 4 bases and J by 9 bases, with 25 bases between the two germline ends. Germline values: CDR1 SGHDN, CDR2 FVKESK. CDR3 length: 16 residues. The CDR3, as DNA: TGTGCCAGCAGCCTCACGCGAAGAGGGGCTGACATGGTGCAGTACTTC. Its translation is CASSLTRRGADMVQYF.

The chain uses TRBV13 and TRBJ2-1; TRBD2 agrees at 15 bases. Per the germline V gene, CDR1 is PRHDT and CDR2 is FYEKMQ (reference sequence). Trimming cost V 2 bases and J 6 bases; bases outside gene matches: 14. The CDR3 has 20 amino acids. The CDR3 sequence: CASSLYIRTSGRASSNEQFF. In DNA form, the CDR3 reads TGTGCCAGCAGCTTATATATAAGGACTAGCGGGAGGGCCTCATCCAATGAGCAGTTCTTC.